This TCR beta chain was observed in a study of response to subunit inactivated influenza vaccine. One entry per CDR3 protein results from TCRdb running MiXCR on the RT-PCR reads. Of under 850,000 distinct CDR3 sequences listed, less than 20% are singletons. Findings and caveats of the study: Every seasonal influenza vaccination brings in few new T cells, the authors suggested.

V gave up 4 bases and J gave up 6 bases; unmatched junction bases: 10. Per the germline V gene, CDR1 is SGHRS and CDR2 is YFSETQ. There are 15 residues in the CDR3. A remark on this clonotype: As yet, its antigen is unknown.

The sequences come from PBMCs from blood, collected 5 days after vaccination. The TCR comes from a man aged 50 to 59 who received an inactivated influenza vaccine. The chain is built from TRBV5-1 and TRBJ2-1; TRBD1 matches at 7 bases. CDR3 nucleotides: TGCGCCAGCAGCCCTACGGAAACAGGGGCCAATGAGCAGTTCTTC. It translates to CASSPTETGANEQFF. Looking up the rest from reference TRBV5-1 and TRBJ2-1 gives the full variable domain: KAGVTQTPRYLIKTRGQQVTLSCSPISGHRSVSWYQQTPGQGLQFLFEYFSETQRNKGNFPGRFSGRQFSNSRSEMNVSTLELGDSALYLCASSPTETGANEQFFGPGTRLTVL.